This TCR beta chain is from a study of T cells in tuberculosis. Assay: immunoSEQ multiplex PCR; the TCRdb copy retains only in-frame clones and omits some. The profile shows some 22,000 clones, less than 98% of them singletons. V dropped 4 bases and J dropped 1 base, with 12 bases sitting between them. CDR3 length equals 14 residues. The germline gives CDR1 SGHDT, CDR2 YYEEEE. The receptor comes from a donor aged 10-29 years with latent tuberculosis or without tuberculosis infection. The sample consisted of PBMCs. This chain links TRBV5-6 with TRBJ2-7, with D maybe TRBD1 (6 bases). CDR3 nucleotide sequence: TGTGCCAGCAGCGGGGACAAATATTCCTACGAGCAGTACTTC. This codes for CASSGDKYSYEQYF. Complete variable domain (other parts from reference TRBV5-6 and TRBJ2-7): DAGVTQSPTHLIKTRGQQVTLRCSPKSGHDTVSWYQQALGQGPQFIFQYYEEEERQRGNFPDRFSGHQFPNYSSELNVNALLLGDSALYLCASSGDKYSYEQYFGPGTRLTVT.